The 25 T cell receptor beta chains in this list originate from one sample, sequenced in a study of Ad26.COV2.S vaccination and SARS-CoV-2 variants. As for treatment: about 20 received Ad26.COV2.S at low or high dose, single or two shots; 5 received placebo; per-sample allocation not given. Samples analyzed were those drawn on day 63 after the first vaccine or placebo injection. Here immunoSEQ multiplex PCR was the method, and the copy in TCRdb shows in-frame clones only, minus some. Of about 400,000 clones in the sample, 70% to 90% were seen once. Sample: peripheral blood, taken in a trial of Ad26.COV2.S vaccine versus placebo. Receptors were obtained from a person between 18 and 65 years old who received the Ad26.COV2.S COVID-19 vaccine or a placebo.

The chain recombines TRBV5-5 with TRBJ2-6, with D unresolved. CDR1 is SGHKS, CDR2 YYEKEE, per germline (reference sequence). The germline V and J ends were trimmed by 4 bases and 2 bases, with 10 bases remaining between them. The CDR3 is made up of 15 amino acids. The CDR3 coding sequence is TGTGCCAGCAGCCCGATCCGGGCTGGGGCCAACGTCCTGACTTTC. Translating it yields CASSPIRAGANVLTF.

The rearrangement joins TRBV11-2 to TRBJ2-7, with D perhaps matching TRBD1 or TRBD2 (7 bases each). Germline-derived CDR1 and CDR2 are SGHAT and FQNNGV. V lost 1 base to trimming and J lost 3 bases, with 10 bases between them. The CDR3 is made up of 14 amino acids. The CDR3 loop reads CASSLGRGGYEQYF. CDR3 sequence (DNA): TGTGCCAGCAGCTTAGGCAGGGGGGGCTACGAGCAGTACTTC.

This chain connects TRBV19 to TRBJ2-7; 8 nucleotides agree with TRBD1. CDR1 LNHDA and CDR2 SQIVND come from the germline V gene (reference sequence). CDR3 length: 16 amino acids. V shed 4 bases and J 2 bases; nucleotides not matched to a gene: 10. The CDR3 sequence is CASSNRQQGETYEQYF. CDR3 sequence (DNA): TGTGCCAGTAGTAACCGTCAACAGGGGGAGACCTACGAGCAGTACTTC.

The chain recombines TRBV4-3 with TRBJ1-1; D remains ambiguous. Per germline, CDR1 LGHNA and CDR2 YSLEER. V was shortened by 2 bases and J by 1 base, with 14 bases between the two germline ends. The length of the CDR3 is 16 residues. Here the CDR3 reads CASSQTKFSPNTEAFF. CDR3 DNA sequence: TGCGCCAGCAGCCAAACAAAATTCAGTCCGAACACTGAAGCTTTCTTT.

The chain has TRBV6-2 or TRBV6-3 and TRBJ2-1, with D perhaps assigned TRBD1 or TRBD2 (5 bases each). V was clipped by 4 bases and J by 6 bases, with 13 bases between them. CDR3 length: 14 amino acids. Germline values: CDR1 MNHEY, CDR2 SVGEGT. CDR3 DNA sequence: TGTGCCAGCAGTTTTGGGGCGGCGGGCAATGAGCAGTTCTTC. It specifies CASSFGAAGNEQFF.

A single count supports this clone. This chain connects TRBV30 to TRBJ2-3; D gene uncertain. V lost 4 bases, J lost 4 bases, and 12 bases lay in between. Germline assignment: CDR1 GTSNPN and CDR2 SVGIG (reference sequence). This CDR3 contains 13 residues. CDR3 nucleotides: TGTGCCTGGACTGTGGCAGGTGCAGATACGCAGTATTTT. Protein sequence: CAWTVAGADTQYF. Looking up the rest from reference TRBV30 and TRBJ2-3 gives the full variable domain: SQTIHQWPATLVQPVGSPLSLECTVEGTSNPNLYWYRQAAGRGLQLLFYSVGIGQISSEVPQNLSASRPQDRQFILSSKKLLLSDSGFYLCAWTVAGADTQYFGPGTRLTVL.

The chain recombines TRBV6-5 with TRBJ1-5, with D unresolved. Trimming removed 5 bases at V and 7 bases at J, with 18 bases between. The CDR3 sequence is 15 residues long. Germline lookup yields CDR1 MNHEY and CDR2 SVGAGI. The CDR3 coding sequence is TGTGCCAGCAGTCCCTCTCGGGCCCGTAGGCAGCCCCAGCATTTT. Translating gives CASSPSRARRQPQHF.

The genes are TRBV7-2 and TRBJ2-3; a weak D match, TRBD2 (6 bases). Trimming removed 1 base at V and 4 bases at J, with 12 bases between. Germline values: CDR1 SGHTA, CDR2 FQGNSA. This CDR3 is 15 amino acids long. The DNA of the CDR3 is TGTGCCAGCAGCTTAGGGAGGGGCGGGCCAGATACGCAGTATTTT. Protein sequence: CASSLGRGGPDTQYF.

The rearrangement uses TRBV19 and TRBJ1-4; D possibly corresponds to TRBD1 (6 bases). This CDR3 contains 15 residues. Germline assignment: CDR1 LNHDA and CDR2 SQIVND (reference sequence). Trimming took 11 bases from V and 1 from J, leaving 17 bases between them. CDR3 in amino acids: CACKQGYGTNEKLFF. The CDR3 bases are TGTGCCTGCAAACAGGGATATGGAACTAATGAAAAACTGTTTTTT.

V gene TRBV28 combines with J gene TRBJ2-4; tentatively, D is TRBD2 (5 bases). The germline V gene encodes CDR1 MDHEN and CDR2 SYDVKM. The CDR3 is 18 residues long. Between the trimmed V and J ends, which lost 3 bases and 1 base, there was a span of 19 bases. For the CDR3, the DNA is TGTGCCAGCAGTTTCAGGAAGGTTCTATTAGCGGCCAAAAACATTCAGTACTTC. Its translation: CASSFRKVLLAAKNIQYF. The entire variable domain, with the rest obtained from reference TRBV28 and TRBJ2-4, is as follows: DVKVTQSSRYLVKRTGEKVFLECVQDMDHENMFWYRQDPGLGLRLIYFSYDVKMKEKGDIPEGYSVSREKKERFSLILESASTNQTSMYLCASSFRKVLLAAKNIQYFGAGTRLSVL.

The chain employs TRBV10-1 and TRBJ2-1; D is perhaps TRBD1 (6 bases). Germline-derived CDR1 and CDR2 are WNHNN and SYGVQD (reference sequence). This CDR3 spans 15 amino acids. The V end lost 0 bases, the J end lost 5 bases, and 11 bases lay between the germline ends. The CDR3 DNA follows: TGCGCCAGCAGTGAGTCCCCCAGGGGTGACAATGAGCAGTTCTTC. It encodes CASSESPRGDNEQFF.

The chain is built from TRBV27 and TRBJ2-7, with a weak D call TRBD1 (5 bases). CDR3 length: 15 amino acids. Germline CDR1 and CDR2: MNHEY and SMNVEV (reference sequence). V was clipped by 6 bases and J by 5 bases, with 20 bases between them. The chain's CDR3 is CASRSSGPQGNEQYF. The DNA of the CDR3 is TGTGCCAGCAGATCCTCGGGCCCTCAGGGAAACGAGCAGTACTTC.

The gene calls are TRBV7-9 and TRBJ2-3; D perhaps matches TRBD1 (5 bases). V lost 5 bases and J lost 3, with 9 bases in between. Germline lookup yields CDR1 SEHNR and CDR2 FQNEAQ (reference sequence). The CDR3 runs to 13 residues. CDR3 DNA: TGTGCCAGCAGCAGGGGCCCGACAGATACGCAGTATTTT. It specifies CASSRGPTDTQYF.

V usage is TRBV18 and J usage is TRBJ1-1, with TRBD1 as a possible D gene (6 bases). Germline CDR1 KGHSH, CDR2 LQKENI. The CDR3 is made up of 14 amino acids. The germline V and J ends were trimmed by 4 bases and 6 bases, with 15 bases remaining between them. The CDR3 protein is CASSQGVQKPEAFF. The CDR3 bases are TGTGCCAGCTCACAGGGGGTTCAAAAGCCTGAAGCTTTCTTT.

This rearrangement joins TRBV10-3 to TRBJ1-1; no reliable D call. Between the trimmed V and J ends, which lost 0 bases and 7 bases, there was a span of 6 bases. The CDR3 runs to 12 residues. Per the germline V gene, CDR1 is ENHRY and CDR2 is SYGVKD. The chain's CDR3 is CAISESMIEAFF. CDR3 bases: TGTGCCATCAGTGAGTCGATGATTGAAGCTTTCTTT.

The V gene is TRBV7-8, the J gene TRBJ2-2, with TRBD2 matching over 13 bases. This CDR3 is built from 18 residues. CDR1 and CDR2 (germline): SGHVS, FQNEAQ. The junction had 5 bases not matched to a gene; V was cut back by 2 bases and J by 2 bases. The CDR3 DNA is TGTGCCAGCAGCTTATCACTAGCGGGGGGGCGTAACACCGGGGAGCTGTTTTTT. It yields the protein CASSLSLAGGRNTGELFF.

The chain employs TRBV24-1 and TRBJ2-2; TRBD2 might be the D (5 bases). The CDR3 has 14 amino acids. CDR1 and CDR2 (germline): KGHDR, SFDVKD. The germline V and J ends were trimmed by 12 bases and 2 bases, with 15 bases remaining between them. CDR3 sequence (DNA): TGTGCCTCATCCGACTACTACAACACCGGGGAGCTGTTTTTT. It encodes CASSDYYNTGELFF.

With respect to this clone: Other nucleotide sequences in the sample specify the same CDR3. The chain carries TRBV5-1 and TRBJ2-1; possibly TRBD1 or TRBD2 for D (5 bases each). This CDR3 is 15 amino acids long. Germline assignment: CDR1 SGHRS and CDR2 YFSETQ. Trimming pared 0 bases from V and 0 bases from J, leaving 7 bases between. The CDR3 here is CASSLGGSSYNEQFF. The CDR3 bases are TGCGCCAGCAGCTTGGGGGGGAGCTCCTACAATGAGCAGTTCTTC. Complete variable domain (other parts from reference TRBV5-1 and TRBJ2-1): KAGVTQTPRYLIKTRGQQVTLSCSPISGHRSVSWYQQTPGQGLQFLFEYFSETQRNKGNFPGRFSGRQFSNSRSEMNVSTLELGDSALYLCASSLGGSSYNEQFFGPGTRLTVL.

This clone was counted once. The rearrangement uses TRBV5-5 and TRBJ1-5; TRBD1 aligns across 10 bases. The CDR3 loop spans 18 amino acids. Germline lookup yields CDR1 SGHKS and CDR2 YYEKEE (reference sequence). Trimming removed 4 bases from V and 0 bases from J; junction bases left unmatched: 10. The CDR3 reads CASSTGGTGVYSNQPQHF. The CDR3 DNA reads as TGTGCCAGCAGCACTGGGGGGACAGGGGTCTATAGCAATCAGCCCCAGCATTTT.

This clone was seen a handful of times. The sample holds other DNA sequences that translate to the same CDR3. J is TRBJ2-7 and V is TRBV28, with unresolved D. The CDR3 sequence is 15 residues long. CDR1 and CDR2 from the germline V gene are MDHEN and SYDVKM. Trimming removed 3 bases from V and 0 bases from J, with 12 bases in between. The CDR3 sequence: CASSFRGPSSYEQYF. CDR3 nucleotides: TGTGCCAGCAGTTTTCGCGGACCGAGCTCCTACGAGCAGTACTTC.

This clone was picked up one time. The gene calls are TRBV7-2 and TRBJ1-1, with D possibly TRBD1 on 6 matching bases. The CDR3 covers 12 residues. The germline CDR1 and CDR2 sequences are SGHTA and FQGNSA. The V gene lost 6 bases and the J gene lost 7 bases, with 12 bases spanning the gap. The DNA of the CDR3 is TGTGCCAGCAGATTGACAGGTAGTGAAGCTTTCTTT. Translating gives CASRLTGSEAFF.

This chain connects TRBV3-1 (or the pseudogene TRBV3-2) to TRBJ1-2; the D gene is possibly TRBD1 (5 bases). Deletions cut 0 bases from V and 7 bases from J, with 18 bases between. Germline CDR1 LGHDT, CDR2 YNNKEL (reference sequence). The CDR3 runs to 16 residues. CDR3 coding DNA: TGTGCCAGCAGCCAAGATAACGAGGGCGGGGACTCTGGCTACACCTTC. Translation: CASSQDNEGGDSGYTF.

The gene calls are TRBV24-1 and TRBJ2-5, with 7 nucleotides matching TRBD1. V trimming: 3 bases; J trimming: 2 bases; junction bases outside the gene matches: 2. The CDR3 loop spans 14 amino acids. Germline values: CDR1 KGHDR, CDR2 SFDVKD. CDR3 sequence reads: CATSDTGEQETQYF. CDR3 DNA: TGTGCCACCAGTGATACAGGGGAACAAGAGACCCAGTACTTC.

The gene calls are TRBV7-9 and TRBJ1-2; no definite D call. The ends were cut back, 5 bases at V and 7 bases at J, with 20 bases in the middle. Germline values: CDR1 SEHNR, CDR2 FQNEAQ (reference sequence). The CDR3 is made up of 15 amino acids. CDR3 amino acids: CASSLPTMEEGGYTF. The CDR3 DNA reads as TGTGCCAGCAGCCTACCGACCATGGAGGAGGGTGGCTACACCTTC.

The chain joins TRBV6-5 to TRBJ1-2, with D possibly matching TRBD1 (5 bases). Germline V gives CDR1 MNHEY, CDR2 SVGAGI. Trimming removed 0 bases from V and 4 bases from J, with 12 bases in between. The CDR3 has 15 residues. Here the CDR3 DNA reads TGTGCCAGCAGTTACTCGAAGGGACGGGGCTATGGCTACACCTTC. Amino acids: CASSYSKGRGYGYTF.